One sample yielded the 32 T cell receptor beta chains listed below, sequenced in a study of blood T cells in healthy people across ages. For the second PCR, which ran for 7 to 11 cycles, a sample-barcoded 5' primer and a J-beta primer mix were used. TCRdb re-called the 5' RACE reads with MiXCR, one entry per CDR3 protein. The sample lists about 1.8 million distinct CDR3 sequences; around half were seen once. The sample taken for sequencing was blood. The receptor set was obtained from a woman aged 40 to 50 in good health.

V gene TRBV10-3 combines with J gene TRBJ1-4; a weak D match, TRBD1 (5 bases). Trimming shortened V by 1 base and J by 4 bases, and 25 bases separated the two germline ends. Germline-derived CDR1 and CDR2 are ENHRY and SYGVKD. The CDR3 is 20 residues long. The CDR3 loop is CAISELGGAEKPDDNEKLFF. The CDR3 nucleotides are TGTGCCATCAGTGAGTTGGGCGGGGCGGAGAAGCCCGACGATAATGAAAAACTGTTTTTT.

In the case of this clonotype: One end of the junction varies from germline; a read error may be responsible. This chain joins TRBV5-1 and TRBJ1-6, with D possibly matching TRBD1 (5 bases). Per the germline V gene, CDR1 is SGHRS and CDR2 is YFSETQ. The CDR3 is 14 amino acids. The CDR3 is CASSPDGGNSPLHF. DNA of the CDR3: TGTGCCAGCAGTCCCGACGGGGGTAATTCACCCCTCCACTTT. The full variable domain, rest sourced from reference TRBV5-1 and TRBJ1-6, is KAGVTQTPRYLIKTRGQQVTLSCSPISGHRSVSWYQQTPGQGLQFLFEYFSETQRNKGNFPGRFSGRQFSNSRSEMNVSTLELGDSALYLCASSPDGGNSPLHFGNGTRLTVT.

The chain couples TRBV29-1 to TRBJ2-3; no definite D call. Deletions cut 4 bases from V and 0 bases from J, with 8 bases between. Germline lookup yields CDR1 SQVTM and CDR2 ANQGSEA. There are 13 residues in the CDR3. DNA for the CDR3: TGCAGCGTTGGAGTAGCTAGCACAGATACGCAGTATTTT. It yields the protein CSVGVASTDTQYF.

The chain joins TRBV7-2 to TRBJ2-5; tentatively, D is TRBD1 or TRBD2 (5 bases each). This CDR3 is built from 15 residues. Germline loops: CDR1 SGHTA, CDR2 FQGNSA. Trimming cost V 1 base and J 3 bases, with 12 bases left between them. This CDR3 reads CASSLGGGTKETQYF. CDR3 DNA sequence: TGTGCCAGCAGCTTAGGTGGGGGAACCAAAGAGACCCAGTACTTC.

Details on this clonotype: An end of the junction differs from the germline gene, which may be a read error. The chain recombines TRBV6-2 or TRBV6-3 with TRBJ2-7, with D perhaps matching TRBD2 (6 bases). This CDR3 is built from 16 residues. CDR1 and CDR2 from the germline V gene are MNHEY and SVGEGT. CDR3 residues: CAGSYSKGISAGEQYF. In nucleotides, the CDR3 is TGTGCCGGCAGTTACTCGAAAGGGATTTCAGCGGGCGAGCAGTACTTC.

This chain uses TRBV3-1 with TRBJ2-3, with 7 nucleotides matching TRBD1. Germline V CDR1 and CDR2: LGHDT, YNNKEL (reference sequence). The V gene end was trimmed by 2 bases and the J gene end by 6 bases; junction bases not matched to a gene: 5. This CDR3 comprises 14 residues. The CDR3 here is CASSQRGGSDTQYF. The CDR3 DNA follows: TGTGCCAGCAGCCAAAGAGGGGGCTCCGATACGCAGTATTTT.

This clonotype was recorded a few times. The chain joins TRBV20-1 to TRBJ2-1; TRBD2 might be the D (6 bases). Germline-derived CDR1 and CDR2 are DFQATT and SNEGSKA (reference sequence). The V gene lost 0 bases and the J gene lost 4 bases, with 13 bases spanning the gap. This CDR3 spans 15 amino acids. The CDR3 DNA is TGCAGTGCTAGAGATGGCGGGATACTTTACAATGAGCAGTTCTTC. Translation gives CSARDGGILYNEQFF.

The genes are TRBV11-3 and TRBJ2-4; a weak D match, TRBD1 (5 bases). Germline V gene data show CDR1 as SGHNT and CDR2 as YENEEA. The CDR3 runs 14 residues. V lost 1 base and J 6 bases, leaving 10 bases between the germline ends. The chain's CDR3 is CASSLAAGSNIQYF. CDR3 nucleotide sequence: TGTGCCAGCAGCTTAGCGGCAGGGTCAAACATTCAGTACTTC.

J is TRBJ2-1 and V is TRBV6-2 or TRBV6-3; TRBD1 aligns across 7 bases. This CDR3 spans 15 amino acids. V was pared by 5 bases and J by 2 bases, with 6 bases of the junction left unmatched. Germline V gene data show CDR1 as MNHEY and CDR2 as SVGEGT. The CDR3 DNA is TGTGCCAGCAGTGGACGACAGGGAACCTACAATGAGCAGTTCTTC. Translation: CASSGRQGTYNEQFF.

There are a few counts of this clonotype. The chain couples TRBV19 to TRBJ2-7; D is unresolved. V lost 5 bases to trimming and J lost 0 bases, with 11 bases between them. The length of the CDR3 is 14 residues. Germline assignment: CDR1 LNHDA and CDR2 SQIVND (reference sequence). CDR3 residues: CASSVTRSSYEQYF. CDR3 DNA sequence: TGTGCCAGTAGTGTGACCCGGAGCTCCTACGAGCAGTACTTC.

This sequence joins TRBV4-1 and TRBJ2-7; D perhaps matches TRBD2 (7 bases). V gave up 0 bases and J gave up 2 bases, with 14 bases separating them. Germline lookup yields CDR1 MGHRA and CDR2 YSYEKL. This CDR3 is built from 16 residues. CDR3 amino acids: CASSQDSAGAPYEQYF. The CDR3 DNA sequence: TGCGCCAGCAGCCAAGATTCCGCGGGGGCCCCCTACGAGCAGTACTTC.

The chain employs TRBV20-1 and TRBJ2-1, with TRBD1 as a possible D gene (5 bases). The V gene's germline CDR1 is DFQATT and CDR2 SNEGSKA (reference sequence). V was trimmed by 6 bases and J by 2 bases, leaving 8 bases between them. The CDR3 spans 12 residues. The CDR3 spells CSARTPYNEQFF. The DNA of the CDR3 is TGCAGTGCGAGGACACCCTACAATGAGCAGTTCTTC.

This clonotype came up a few times. The chain recombines TRBV4-2 with TRBJ1-5; 7 nucleotides align to TRBD1. Per germline, CDR1 LGHNA and CDR2 YNFKEQ. The CDR3 is 14 amino acids. V lost 5 bases, J lost 5 bases, and 6 bases stayed unmatched. Here the CDR3 reads CASSTRGIYQPQHF. CDR3 coding DNA: TGTGCCAGCAGCACCAGGGGGATATATCAGCCCCAGCATTTT.

This clonotype was seen a few times. The CDR3 protein is CASSQGQGFYEQYF. In DNA, the CDR3 is TGTGCCAGCAGCCAGGGACAGGGGTTCTACGAGCAGTACTTC. The chain carries TRBV7-9 and TRBJ2-7; 10 bases agree with TRBD1. V dropped 5 bases and J dropped 3; count of bases not matched to a gene: 4. CDR1 and CDR2 (germline): SEHNR, FQNEAQ (reference sequence). The CDR3 covers 14 residues.

V usage is TRBV5-1 and J usage is TRBJ2-3, with D possibly matching TRBD1 (6 bases). From germline, CDR1 is SGHRS and CDR2 YFSETQ. CDR3 length: 15 amino acids. With 4 bases removed from V and 5 bases from J, the gap between germline ends came to 17 bases. The CDR3 bases are TGCGCCAGCAGCAGTGACAGGAAGGTTCTAGATACGCAGTATTTT. Translation: CASSSDRKVLDTQYF.

This chain connects TRBV6-1 to TRBJ2-5, with 9 bases lining up with TRBD1. The J call may be incorrect, as the DNA end agrees better with TRBJ2-7. CDR3 length: 18 residues. Germline V gene lookup returns CDR1 MNHNS and CDR2 SASEGT. CDR3 amino acids: CASSEAGRWDRAGYEQYF. DNA for the CDR3: TGTGCCAGCAGTGAAGCAGGCAGGTGGGACAGGGCCGGCTACGAGCAGTACTTC.

The chain is built from TRBV12-3 or TRBV12-4 and TRBJ2-5; 9 positions agree with TRBD2. Near its end, the DNA agrees better with TRBJ2-7, so the J call may be wrong. The CDR3 sequence is 15 residues long. The CDR3: CASSPGTAGGYEQYF. CDR3 in DNA: TGTGCCAGCAGTCCGGGGACAGCGGGAGGCTACGAGCAGTACTTC.

V is TRBV11-2 and J is TRBJ2-1; D gene uncertain. In germline, CDR1 is SGHAT, CDR2 FQNNGV. The CDR3 length is 14 residues. Trimming shortened V by 6 bases and J by 2 bases, and 11 bases separated the two germline ends. The CDR3 protein is CASSKGSAYNEQFF. Written as DNA, the CDR3 is TGTGCCAGCAGTAAAGGGTCCGCCTACAATGAGCAGTTCTTC.

This clonotype showed up just once. This chain connects TRBV15 to TRBJ2-3; D is uncertain. Germline V lookup: CDR1 LNHNV, CDR2 YYDKDF (reference sequence). There are 12 residues in the CDR3. Trimming stripped 4 bases from V and 2 bases from J, with 4 bases between. The CDR3 region has the DNA TGTGCCACCAGCAAACCCACAGATACGCAGTATTTT. It yields the protein CATSKPTDTQYF.

This chain uses TRBV5-1 with TRBJ2-1; D is unclear. The CDR3 is made up of 11 amino acids. The V end lost 5 bases, the J end lost 5 bases, and 5 bases lay between the germline ends. Looked up from germline, CDR1 is SGHRS and CDR2 is YFSETQ. CDR3 coding DNA: TGCGCCAGCAGATTCGACAATGAGCAGTTCTTC. It translates to CASRFDNEQFF.

V usage is TRBV7-3 and J usage is TRBJ2-3; 8 positions agree with TRBD2. The germline V gene has CDR1 SGHTA and CDR2 FQGTGA. This CDR3 contains 16 residues. V dropped 1 base and J dropped 7; count of bases not matched to a gene: 10. CDR3 DNA: TGTGCCAGCAGCTTAAAATCCGGGGGGGCCGGGAATACGCAGTATTTT. Translation gives CASSLKSGGAGNTQYF.

The chain carries TRBV9 and TRBJ2-2; 7 nucleotides agree with TRBD2. V was pared by 0 bases and J by 7 bases, with 9 bases of the junction left unmatched. Germline V gene data show CDR1 as SGDLS and CDR2 as YYNGEE. The CDR3 runs 16 residues. The CDR3 here is CASSVATSGVVGELFF. CDR3 nucleotide sequence: TGTGCCAGCAGCGTAGCTACAAGCGGGGTAGTCGGGGAGCTGTTTTTT.

This clonotype has just a few counts. The V call is TRBV9, the J call TRBJ1-2; 9 bases line up with TRBD1. The CDR3 is 13 amino acids. V was clipped by 5 bases and J by 7 bases; unmatched bases: 6. Looked up from germline, CDR1 is SGDLS and CDR2 is YYNGEE. The DNA of the CDR3 is TGTGCCAGCAGGGGACAGGGTAGCGGTGGCTACACCTTC. Encoded protein: CASRGQGSGGYTF.

The rearrangement joins TRBV12-3 or TRBV12-4 to TRBJ2-4; 7 nucleotides align to TRBD1. CDR3 length equals 14 residues. The V segment lost 2 bases and the J segment 3 bases; nucleotides outside the gene matches: 1. CDR3: CASSLWDSKNIQYF. The DNA of the CDR3 is TGTGCCAGCAGTTTATGGGACAGCAAAAACATTCAGTACTTC.

The table lists this clonotype with a few counts. The gene calls are TRBV5-1 and TRBJ2-7, with D possibly being TRBD1 or TRBD2 (5 bases each). Deletions cut 4 bases from V and 2 bases from J, with 16 bases between. This CDR3 is 15 amino acids long. CDR1 is SGHRS and CDR2 is YFSETQ in the germline V gene. CDR3: CASSPGAGWTYEQYF. The CDR3 region has the DNA TGCGCCAGCAGCCCCGGGGCGGGTTGGACCTACGAGCAGTACTTC.

The V call is TRBV7-9, the J call TRBJ2-3, with 8 bases aligning to TRBD2. V shed 4 bases, J shed 11 bases, and the junction held 5 bases outside the gene matches. Germline values: CDR1 SEHNR, CDR2 FQNEAQ (reference sequence). This CDR3 contains 12 residues. The CDR3 sequence: CASSWGTSEQYF. DNA for the CDR3: TGTGCCAGCAGCTGGGGGACTAGTGAGCAGTATTTT.

This clonotype has more than one count but fewer than ten. The chain has TRBV24-1 and TRBJ2-1, with D possibly TRBD2 on 7 matching bases. Germline CDR1 reads KGHDR; CDR2 reads SFDVKD. The germline V and J ends were trimmed by 2 bases and 4 bases, with 23 bases remaining between them. The length of the CDR3 is 19 residues. CDR3 protein: CATSDSRPRGGDFYNEQFF. The CDR3 bases are TGTGCCACCAGTGATTCCCGCCCTCGCGGGGGCGATTTTTACAATGAGCAGTTCTTC.

This clonotype was seen only a few times. The rearrangement uses TRBV12-3 or TRBV12-4 and TRBJ2-5; no clear D. The V end lost 2 bases, the J end lost 3 bases, and 10 bases lay between the germline ends. This CDR3 has 14 amino acids. The CDR3 sequence is CASSLPQKKETQYF. DNA of the CDR3: TGTGCCAGCAGTTTACCCCAGAAGAAAGAGACCCAGTACTTC.

This clonotype came up a few times. The rearrangement joins TRBV6-6 to TRBJ1-4, with D perhaps TRBD1 (5 bases). Germline V gives CDR1 MNHNY, CDR2 SVGAGI (reference sequence). The V end was cut by 6 bases, the J end by 0 bases, with 8 bases between. The CDR3 has 14 residues. The CDR3 here is CASRDRSTNEKLFF. CDR3 bases: TGTGCCAGCAGAGACAGATCAACTAATGAAAAACTGTTTTTT.

This sequence joins TRBV10-2 and TRBJ2-7; 7 bases line up with TRBD1. Trimming removed 7 bases from V and 4 bases from J; junction bases left unmatched: 7. From germline, CDR1 is WSHSY and CDR2 SAAADI. This CDR3 has 13 amino acids. This CDR3 is CASTRQGNYEQYF. In nucleotides, the CDR3 is TGCGCCAGCACAAGACAGGGAAATTACGAGCAGTACTTC.

This clonotype was observed a handful of times. One end of the junction varies from germline; a read error may be responsible. The rearrangement links TRBV3-1 to TRBJ1-1; 7 bases fit TRBD1. The CDR3 length is 14 residues. Germline V gives CDR1 LGHDT, CDR2 YNNKEL (reference sequence). The CDR3 DNA sequence: TGCGCCAGCAGCCAAAGGGACAGGAACACTGAAGCTTTCTTT. It translates to CASSQRDRNTEAFF.

The chain recombines TRBV6-6 with TRBJ1-4, with D possibly TRBD1 on 6 matching bases. V dropped 7 bases and J dropped 4 bases, with 13 bases sitting between them. The germline gives CDR1 MNHNY, CDR2 SVGAGI (reference sequence). CDR3 length equals 14 residues. The CDR3 DNA sequence: TGTGCCAGCAAAGTGGAGGGGGGTAATGAAAAACTGTTTTTT. Translated: CASKVEGGNEKLFF.